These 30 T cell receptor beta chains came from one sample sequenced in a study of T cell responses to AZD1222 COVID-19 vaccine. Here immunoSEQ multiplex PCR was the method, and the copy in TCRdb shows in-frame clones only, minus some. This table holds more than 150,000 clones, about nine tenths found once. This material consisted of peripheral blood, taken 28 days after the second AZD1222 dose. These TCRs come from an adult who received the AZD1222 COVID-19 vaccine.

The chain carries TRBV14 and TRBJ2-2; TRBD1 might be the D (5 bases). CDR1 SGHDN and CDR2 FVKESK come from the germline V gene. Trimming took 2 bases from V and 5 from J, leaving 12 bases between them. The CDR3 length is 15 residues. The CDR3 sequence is CASSQFYGATGELFF. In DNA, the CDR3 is TGTGCCAGCAGCCAATTTTATGGGGCGACCGGGGAGCTGTTTTTT.

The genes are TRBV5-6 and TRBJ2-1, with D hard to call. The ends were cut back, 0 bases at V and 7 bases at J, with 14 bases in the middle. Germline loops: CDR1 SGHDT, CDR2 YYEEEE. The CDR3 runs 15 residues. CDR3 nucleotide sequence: TGTGCCAGCAGCTTGGGTGCGAAACCGACAAATGAGCAGTTCTTC. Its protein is CASSLGAKPTNEQFF.

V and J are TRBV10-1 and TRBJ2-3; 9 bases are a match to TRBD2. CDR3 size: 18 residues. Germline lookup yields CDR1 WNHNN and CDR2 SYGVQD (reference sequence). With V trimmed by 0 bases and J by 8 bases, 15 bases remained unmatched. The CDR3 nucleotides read TGCGCCAGCAGTGAGTCGGAGTGGGTAGCGGGAGATGGTGGTACGCAGTATTTT. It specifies CASSESEWVAGDGGTQYF.

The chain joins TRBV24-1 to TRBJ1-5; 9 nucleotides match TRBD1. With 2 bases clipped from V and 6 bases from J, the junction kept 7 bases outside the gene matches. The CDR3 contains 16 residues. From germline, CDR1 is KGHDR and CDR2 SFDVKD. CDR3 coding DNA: TGTGCCACCAGTGATTCCCGACAGGGGGGGTTTCAGCCCCAGCATTTT. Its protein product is CATSDSRQGGFQPQHF.

Written as DNA, the CDR3 is TGTGCCAGTATGTCGGGGGTCCATGAAAAACTGTTTTTT. Translating it yields CASMSGVHEKLFF. V is TRBV19 and J is TRBJ1-4, with a tentative D call TRBD1 (5 bases). Germline V gene lookup returns CDR1 LNHDA and CDR2 SQIVND (reference sequence). The length of the CDR3 is 13 residues. Trimming stripped 7 bases from V and 6 bases from J, with 12 bases between.

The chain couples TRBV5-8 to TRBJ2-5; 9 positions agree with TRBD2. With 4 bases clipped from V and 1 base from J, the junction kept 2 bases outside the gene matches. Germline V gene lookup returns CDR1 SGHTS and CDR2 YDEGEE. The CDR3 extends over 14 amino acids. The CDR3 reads CASSQREVQETQYF. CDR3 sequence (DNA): TGTGCCAGCAGCCAGCGGGAGGTCCAAGAGACCCAGTACTTC.

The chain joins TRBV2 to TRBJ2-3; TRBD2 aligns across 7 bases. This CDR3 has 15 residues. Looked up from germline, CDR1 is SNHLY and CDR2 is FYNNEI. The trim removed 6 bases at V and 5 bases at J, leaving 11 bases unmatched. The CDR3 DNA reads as TGTGCCAGCAGGCTGCGGGAGATCGGGGGAGATACGCAGTATTTT. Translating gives CASRLREIGGDTQYF.

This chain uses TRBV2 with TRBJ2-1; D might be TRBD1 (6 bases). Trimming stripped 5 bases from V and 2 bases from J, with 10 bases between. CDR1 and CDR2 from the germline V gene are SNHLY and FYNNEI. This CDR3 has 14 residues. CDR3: CASSPGTTYNEQFF. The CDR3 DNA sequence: TGTGCCAGCAGTCCCGGGACAACCTACAATGAGCAGTTCTTC. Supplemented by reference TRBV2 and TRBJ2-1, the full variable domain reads EPEVTQTPSHQVTQMGQEVILRCVPISNHLYFYWYRQILGQKVEFLVSFYNNEISEKSEIFDDQFSVERPDGSNFTLKIRSTKLEDSAMYFCASSPGTTYNEQFFGPGTRLTVL.

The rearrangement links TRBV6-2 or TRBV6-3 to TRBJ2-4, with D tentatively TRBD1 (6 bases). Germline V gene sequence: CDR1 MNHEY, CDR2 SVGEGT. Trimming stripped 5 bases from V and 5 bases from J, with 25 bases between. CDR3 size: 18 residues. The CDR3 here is CASSQTSGTFPSQNIQYF. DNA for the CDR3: TGTGCCAGCAGTCAGACTTCTGGGACATTCCCTAGTCAAAACATTCAGTACTTC.

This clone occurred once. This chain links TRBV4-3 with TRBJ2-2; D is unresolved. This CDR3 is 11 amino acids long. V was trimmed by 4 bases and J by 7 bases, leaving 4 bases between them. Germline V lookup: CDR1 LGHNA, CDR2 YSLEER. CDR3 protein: CASSPNGELFF. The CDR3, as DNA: TGCGCCAGCAGCCCCAACGGGGAGCTGTTTTTT.

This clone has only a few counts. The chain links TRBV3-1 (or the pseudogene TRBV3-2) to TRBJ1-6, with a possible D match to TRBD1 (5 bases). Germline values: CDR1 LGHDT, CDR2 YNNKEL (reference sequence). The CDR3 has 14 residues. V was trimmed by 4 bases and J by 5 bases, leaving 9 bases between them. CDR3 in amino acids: CASSRGQNNSPLHF. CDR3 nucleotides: TGTGCCAGCAGCCGCGGACAAAATAATTCACCCCTCCACTTT.

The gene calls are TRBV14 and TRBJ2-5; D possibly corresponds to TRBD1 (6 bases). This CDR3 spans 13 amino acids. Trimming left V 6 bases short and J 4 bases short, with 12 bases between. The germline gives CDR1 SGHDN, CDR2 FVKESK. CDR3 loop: CASSRGFSETQYF. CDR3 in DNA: TGTGCCAGCAGTAGGGGGTTTTCAGAGACCCAGTACTTC. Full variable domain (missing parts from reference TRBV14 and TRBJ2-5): EAGVTQFPSHSVIEKGQTVTLRCDPISGHDNLYWYRRVMGKEIKFLLHFVKESKQDESGMPNNRFLAERTGGTYSTLKVQPAELEDSGVYFCASSRGFSETQYFGPGTRLLVL.

CDR3 coding DNA: TGTGCCAGCTCACCACCAACAGGGGGACCTTACAATGAGCAGTTCTTC. Translated, it gives CASSPPTGGPYNEQFF. The chain is built from TRBV18 and TRBJ2-1; 8 nucleotides match TRBD1. Germline CDR1 reads KGHSH; CDR2 reads LQKENI. The ends lost 0 bases at V and 4 bases at J; junction bases unmatched: 5. The CDR3 sequence is 16 residues long.

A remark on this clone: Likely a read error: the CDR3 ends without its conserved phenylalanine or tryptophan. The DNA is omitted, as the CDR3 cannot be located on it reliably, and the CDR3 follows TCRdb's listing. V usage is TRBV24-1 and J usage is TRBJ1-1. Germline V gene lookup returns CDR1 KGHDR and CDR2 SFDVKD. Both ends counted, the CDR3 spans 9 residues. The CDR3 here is CATSGIGTD.

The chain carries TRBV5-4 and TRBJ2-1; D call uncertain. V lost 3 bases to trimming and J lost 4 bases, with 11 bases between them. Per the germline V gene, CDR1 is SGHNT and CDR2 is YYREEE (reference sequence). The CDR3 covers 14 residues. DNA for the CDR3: TGTGCCAGCAGCTCCGCGGCCAGATACAATGAGCAGTTCTTC. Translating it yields CASSSAARYNEQFF. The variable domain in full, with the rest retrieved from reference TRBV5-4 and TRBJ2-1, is ETGVTQSPTHLIKTRGQQVTLRCSSQSGHNTVSWYQQALGQGPQFIFQYYREEENGRGNFPPRFSGLQFPNYSSELNVNALELDDSALYLCASSSAARYNEQFFGPGTRLTVL.

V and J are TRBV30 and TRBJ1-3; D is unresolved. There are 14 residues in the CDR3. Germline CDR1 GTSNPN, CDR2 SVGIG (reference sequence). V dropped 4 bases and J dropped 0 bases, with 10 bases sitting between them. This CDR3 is CAWTLWGSGNTIYF. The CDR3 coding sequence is TGTGCCTGGACCCTATGGGGCTCTGGAAACACCATATATTTT.

CDR3 bases: TGTGCCAGCAGCTTGACAGGAAACTACGAGCAGTACTTC. This codes for CASSLTGNYEQYF. The chain is built from TRBV5-4 and TRBJ2-7, with D maybe TRBD1 (5 bases). V gave up 1 base and J gave up 3 bases, with 8 bases separating them. Germline V gives CDR1 SGHNT, CDR2 YYREEE (reference sequence). The CDR3 consists of 13 residues.

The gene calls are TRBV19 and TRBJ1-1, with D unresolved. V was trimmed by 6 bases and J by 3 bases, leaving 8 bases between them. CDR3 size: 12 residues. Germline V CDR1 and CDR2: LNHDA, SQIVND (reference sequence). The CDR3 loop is CASRRPDTEAFF. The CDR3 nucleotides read TGTGCCAGTAGGCGACCGGACACTGAAGCTTTCTTT.

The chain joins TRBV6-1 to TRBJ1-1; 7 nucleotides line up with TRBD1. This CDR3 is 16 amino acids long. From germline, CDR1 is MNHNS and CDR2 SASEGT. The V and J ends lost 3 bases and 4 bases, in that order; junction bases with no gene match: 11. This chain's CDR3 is CASSDQPPGGTTEAFF. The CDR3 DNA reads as TGTGCCAGCAGTGACCAGCCCCCAGGGGGGACCACTGAAGCTTTCTTT.

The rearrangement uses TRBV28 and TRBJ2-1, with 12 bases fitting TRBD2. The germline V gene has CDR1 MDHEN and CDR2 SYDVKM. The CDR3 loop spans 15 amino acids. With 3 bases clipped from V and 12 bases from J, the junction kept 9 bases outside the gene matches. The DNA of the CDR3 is TGTGCCAGCAGTTTGCAGTCTAGCGGGAGGGCCTCGCAGTTCTTC. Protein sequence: CASSLQSSGRASQFF.

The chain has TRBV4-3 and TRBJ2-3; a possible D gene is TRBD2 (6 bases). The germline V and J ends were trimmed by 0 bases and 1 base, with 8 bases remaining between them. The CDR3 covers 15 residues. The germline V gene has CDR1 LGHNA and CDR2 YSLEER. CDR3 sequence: CASSQDSGGTDTQYF. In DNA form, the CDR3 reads TGCGCCAGCAGCCAAGATAGCGGCGGCACAGATACGCAGTATTTT.

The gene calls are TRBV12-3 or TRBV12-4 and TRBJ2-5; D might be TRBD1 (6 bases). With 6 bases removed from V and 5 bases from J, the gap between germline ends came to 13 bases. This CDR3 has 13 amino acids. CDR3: CASSLGTFETQYF. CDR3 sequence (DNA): TGTGCCAGCAGCCTAGGGACATTTGAGACCCAGTACTTC.

CDR3 coding DNA: TGCGCCAGCACCCCGTCGGGGGGGGGATCAGATACGCAGTATTTT. This sequence encodes CASTPSGGGSDTQYF. This sequence joins TRBV5-1 and TRBJ2-3; 8 positions agree with TRBD2. The CDR3 covers 15 residues. Trimming cost V 6 bases and J 4 bases; bases outside gene matches: 10. From germline, CDR1 is SGHRS and CDR2 YFSETQ.

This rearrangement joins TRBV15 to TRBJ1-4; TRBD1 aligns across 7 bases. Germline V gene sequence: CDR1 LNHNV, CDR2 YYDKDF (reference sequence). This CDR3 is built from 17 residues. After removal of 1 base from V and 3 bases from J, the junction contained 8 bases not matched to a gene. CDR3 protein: CATSRGSQGQSNEKLFF. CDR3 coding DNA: TGTGCCACCAGCAGAGGATCACAGGGGCAGTCTAATGAAAAACTGTTTTTT.

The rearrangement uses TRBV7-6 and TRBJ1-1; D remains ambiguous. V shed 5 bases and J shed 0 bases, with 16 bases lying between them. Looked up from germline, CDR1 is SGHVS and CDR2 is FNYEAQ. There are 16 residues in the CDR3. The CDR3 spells CASSPDFPVLNTEAFF. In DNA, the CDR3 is TGTGCCAGCAGCCCAGACTTCCCGGTTTTGAACACTGAAGCTTTCTTT. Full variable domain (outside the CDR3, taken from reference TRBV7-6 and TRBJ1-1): GAGVSQSPRYKVTKRGQDVALRCDPISGHVSLYWYRQALGQGPEFLTYFNYEAQQDKSGLPNDRFSAERPEGSISTLTIQRTEQRDSAMYRCASSPDFPVLNTEAFFGQGTRLTVV.

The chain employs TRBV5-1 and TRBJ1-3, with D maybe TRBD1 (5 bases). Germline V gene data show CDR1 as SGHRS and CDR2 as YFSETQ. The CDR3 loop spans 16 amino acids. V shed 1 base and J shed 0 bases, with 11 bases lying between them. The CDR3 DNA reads TGCGCCAGCAGCTTGTTTACAGGTTCCTCTGGAAACACCATATATTTT. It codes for CASSLFTGSSGNTIYF.

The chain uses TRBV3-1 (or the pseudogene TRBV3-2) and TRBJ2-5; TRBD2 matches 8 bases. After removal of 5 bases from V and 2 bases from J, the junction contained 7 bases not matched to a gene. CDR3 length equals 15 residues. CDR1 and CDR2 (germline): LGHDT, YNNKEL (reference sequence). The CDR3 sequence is CASSYIRGGQETQYF. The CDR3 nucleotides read TGTGCCAGCAGCTACATCCGGGGGGGGCAAGAGACCCAGTACTTC.

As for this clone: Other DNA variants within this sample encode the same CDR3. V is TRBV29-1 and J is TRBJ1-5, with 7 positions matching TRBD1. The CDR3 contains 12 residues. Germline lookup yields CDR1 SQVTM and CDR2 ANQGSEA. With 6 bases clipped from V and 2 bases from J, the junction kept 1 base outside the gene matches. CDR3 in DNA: TGCAGCGTAGGGACAGGCAATCAGCCCCAGCATTTT. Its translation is CSVGTGNQPQHF.

CDR3 nucleotide sequence: TGCGCCAGCAGCTTGGCCTCCTCGACAGTCACCGGGGAGCTGTTTTTT. Translation: CASSLASSTVTGELFF. The V call is TRBV5-1, the J call TRBJ2-2; weak D call: TRBD1 (5 bases). The V and J ends lost 0 bases and 4 bases respectively, with 13 bases between them. CDR3 length: 16 residues. Germline CDR1 and CDR2: SGHRS and YFSETQ.

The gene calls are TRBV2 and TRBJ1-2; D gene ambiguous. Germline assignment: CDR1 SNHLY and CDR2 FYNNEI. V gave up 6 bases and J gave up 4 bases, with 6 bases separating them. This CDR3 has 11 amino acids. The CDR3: CASRYSYGYTF. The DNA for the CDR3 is TGTGCCAGCAGGTACAGCTATGGCTACACCTTC.